What follows are 25 T cell receptor beta chains derived from one specimen sequenced in a study of monozygotic twins with inflammatory bowel disease. TCRdb reprocessed the 5' RACE reads and keeps a single row for each CDR3 protein, giving no DNA. The listing records approximately 340,000 distinct CDR3 sequences. Sequencing was carried out using blood. The receptors were gathered from a human donor with ulcerative colitis or Crohn's disease, or a healthy co-twin of an affected twin (not recorded which).

The chain joins TRBV6-5 to TRBJ1-4; with no DNA, the TCRdb D assignment of TRBD1 cannot be verified. Per germline, CDR1 MNHEY and CDR2 SVGAGI. The CDR3 length is 16 residues. CDR3 protein: CASSWRSPLLGEKLFF.

The chain uses TRBV18 and TRBJ1-3; TCRdb's D gene call, TRBD1, goes unchecked for lack of DNA. The CDR3 has 14 residues. Germline-derived CDR1 and CDR2 are KGHSH and LQKENI. The CDR3 loop is CASGRSLSGNTIYF.

The genes are TRBV20-1 and TRBJ2-1. CDR1 DFQATT and CDR2 SNEGSKA come from the germline V gene (reference sequence). CDR3 length equals 14 residues. CDR3 sequence reads: CSARAGRSYNEQFF.

V and J are TRBV20-1 and TRBJ2-7; the D call of TRBD1 rests on TCRdb alone, since no DNA is present to check it. The CDR3 runs to 15 residues. Germline V gene data show CDR1 as DFQATT and CDR2 as SNEGSKA (reference sequence). CDR3 sequence: CSAPQPGQGTYEQYF.

The chain uses TRBV7-2 and TRBJ2-2. The CDR3 extends over 14 amino acids. Germline CDR1 reads SGHTA; CDR2 reads FQGNSA. CDR3 residues: CASSLGFIEGELFF.

V and J are TRBV30 and TRBJ2-5; without DNA, the TCRdb call of TRBD1 cannot be checked. The CDR3 is made up of 14 amino acids. Looked up from germline, CDR1 is GTSNPN and CDR2 is SVGIG (reference sequence). The CDR3: CAWNYGGVQETQYF.

CDR3 amino acids: CSAEGGFGNEQFF. The rearrangement uses TRBV20-1 and TRBJ2-1; the TCRdb call, TRBD1, lacks DNA for checking. Germline values: CDR1 DFQATT, CDR2 SNEGSKA (reference sequence). This CDR3 has 13 amino acids.

This rearrangement joins TRBV28 to TRBJ1-5; TCRdb's D gene call, TRBD1, goes unchecked for lack of DNA. This CDR3 has 15 amino acids. CDR1 and CDR2 (germline): MDHEN, SYDVKM. This CDR3 is CASTPAAGVNQPQHF.

V gene TRBV5-1 combines with J gene TRBJ1-5. Germline values: CDR1 SGHRS, CDR2 YFSETQ. The CDR3 spans 15 residues. The CDR3 reads CASSEGPNSNQPQHF. Variable domain in full (rest from reference TRBV5-1 and TRBJ1-5): KAGVTQTPRYLIKTRGQQVTLSCSPISGHRSVSWYQQTPGQGLQFLFEYFSETQRNKGNFPGRFSGRQFSNSRSEMNVSTLELGDSALYLCASSEGPNSNQPQHFGDGTRLSIL.

The genes are TRBV3-1 and TRBJ2-3; TCRdb picks TRBD1, but there is no DNA to check that call. There are 15 residues in the CDR3. Germline V CDR1 and CDR2: LGHDT, YNNKEL (reference sequence). CDR3 amino acids: CASSHTTAFTDTQYF.

The V gene is TRBV5-1, the J gene TRBJ1-1; TCRdb lists TRBD1, though no DNA is available to test this call. This CDR3 contains 18 residues. Germline assignment: CDR1 SGHRS and CDR2 YFSETQ. The CDR3 is CASSSGTGTGVIDTEAFF.

The V call is TRBV4-2, the J call TRBJ2-1; TCRdb's D gene call, TRBD2, goes unchecked for lack of DNA. The CDR3 consists of 16 residues. CDR1 is LGHNA and CDR2 is YNFKEQ in the germline V gene. The CDR3: CASSGSGGNPYNEQFF.

The chain uses TRBV4-1 and TRBJ1-6; the D call of TRBD1 rests on TCRdb alone, since no DNA is present to check it. CDR1 MGHRA and CDR2 YSYEKL come from the germline V gene. The CDR3 length is 18 residues. The CDR3 protein is CASSQETGTASYNSPLHF.

V is TRBV7-9 and J is TRBJ2-1; with no DNA, the TCRdb D assignment of TRBD1 cannot be verified. Per the germline V gene, CDR1 is SEHNR and CDR2 is FQNEAQ (reference sequence). This CDR3 has 16 amino acids. CDR3: CASSFEGGSSYNEQFF.

The chain links TRBV5-1 to TRBJ2-3; TCRdb's D call of TRBD2 is untestable without DNA. This CDR3 comprises 14 residues. Germline CDR1 and CDR2: SGHRS and YFSETQ. The CDR3 sequence: CASRISGSTDTQYF.

The genes are TRBV24-1 and TRBJ2-3; TCRdb returns TRBD1, unconfirmable since there is no DNA. The CDR3 runs 13 residues. Germline CDR1 reads KGHDR; CDR2 reads SFDVKD. Here the CDR3 reads CATSGTGPDTQYF.

The V call is TRBV12-3 or TRBV12-4, the J call TRBJ2-3; TCRdb's D call of TRBD2 is untestable without DNA. The CDR3 totals 16 residues. CDR3 amino acids: CASGDPGLGITDTQYF.

The genes are TRBV29-1 and TRBJ2-5; TCRdb designates TRBD1, a call that cannot be tested without DNA. Germline assignment: CDR1 SQVTM and CDR2 ANQGSEA. The CDR3 covers 11 residues. The CDR3: CSVEDPGQKYF.

This chain connects TRBV18 to TRBJ1-5; the TRBD1 assignment by TCRdb is unverifiable without DNA. This CDR3 comprises 12 residues. Germline assignment: CDR1 KGHSH and CDR2 LQKENI. CDR3 region: CASSPAQGPQHF.

The chain employs TRBV7-2 and TRBJ1-1; TCRdb proposes TRBD1, but this gene call is untestable without DNA. The CDR3 spans 15 residues. CDR1 is SGHTA, CDR2 FQGNSA, per germline. This chain's CDR3 is CASSFQTGGNTEAFF.

The gene calls are TRBV2 and TRBJ1-2; there is no DNA to check the TCRdb D call of TRBD1. Per the germline V gene, CDR1 is SNHLY and CDR2 is FYNNEI. CDR3 length: 15 residues. The chain's CDR3 is CASSVRGQGLGGYTF.

V and J are TRBV5-1 and TRBJ2-1; TCRdb indicates TRBD1, and absent DNA this call remains unverified. CDR1 SGHRS and CDR2 YFSETQ come from the germline V gene. The CDR3 totals 14 residues. CDR3 sequence: CASRSSGLNNEQFF.

The chain couples TRBV10-3 to TRBJ2-1. Per germline, CDR1 ENHRY and CDR2 SYGVKD. This CDR3 comprises 14 residues. The CDR3: CAISAHGDYNEQFF.

The chain has TRBV20-1 and TRBJ2-3; TCRdb's D gene call, TRBD2, goes unchecked for lack of DNA. The CDR3 runs 17 residues. Germline lookup yields CDR1 DFQATT and CDR2 SNEGSKA (reference sequence). The CDR3 spells CSAGRQASSFSTDTQYF.

This CDR3 reads CASSLDPSYEQYF. The rearrangement uses TRBV6-1 and TRBJ2-7. There are 13 residues in the CDR3. Per germline, CDR1 MNHNS and CDR2 SASEGT.